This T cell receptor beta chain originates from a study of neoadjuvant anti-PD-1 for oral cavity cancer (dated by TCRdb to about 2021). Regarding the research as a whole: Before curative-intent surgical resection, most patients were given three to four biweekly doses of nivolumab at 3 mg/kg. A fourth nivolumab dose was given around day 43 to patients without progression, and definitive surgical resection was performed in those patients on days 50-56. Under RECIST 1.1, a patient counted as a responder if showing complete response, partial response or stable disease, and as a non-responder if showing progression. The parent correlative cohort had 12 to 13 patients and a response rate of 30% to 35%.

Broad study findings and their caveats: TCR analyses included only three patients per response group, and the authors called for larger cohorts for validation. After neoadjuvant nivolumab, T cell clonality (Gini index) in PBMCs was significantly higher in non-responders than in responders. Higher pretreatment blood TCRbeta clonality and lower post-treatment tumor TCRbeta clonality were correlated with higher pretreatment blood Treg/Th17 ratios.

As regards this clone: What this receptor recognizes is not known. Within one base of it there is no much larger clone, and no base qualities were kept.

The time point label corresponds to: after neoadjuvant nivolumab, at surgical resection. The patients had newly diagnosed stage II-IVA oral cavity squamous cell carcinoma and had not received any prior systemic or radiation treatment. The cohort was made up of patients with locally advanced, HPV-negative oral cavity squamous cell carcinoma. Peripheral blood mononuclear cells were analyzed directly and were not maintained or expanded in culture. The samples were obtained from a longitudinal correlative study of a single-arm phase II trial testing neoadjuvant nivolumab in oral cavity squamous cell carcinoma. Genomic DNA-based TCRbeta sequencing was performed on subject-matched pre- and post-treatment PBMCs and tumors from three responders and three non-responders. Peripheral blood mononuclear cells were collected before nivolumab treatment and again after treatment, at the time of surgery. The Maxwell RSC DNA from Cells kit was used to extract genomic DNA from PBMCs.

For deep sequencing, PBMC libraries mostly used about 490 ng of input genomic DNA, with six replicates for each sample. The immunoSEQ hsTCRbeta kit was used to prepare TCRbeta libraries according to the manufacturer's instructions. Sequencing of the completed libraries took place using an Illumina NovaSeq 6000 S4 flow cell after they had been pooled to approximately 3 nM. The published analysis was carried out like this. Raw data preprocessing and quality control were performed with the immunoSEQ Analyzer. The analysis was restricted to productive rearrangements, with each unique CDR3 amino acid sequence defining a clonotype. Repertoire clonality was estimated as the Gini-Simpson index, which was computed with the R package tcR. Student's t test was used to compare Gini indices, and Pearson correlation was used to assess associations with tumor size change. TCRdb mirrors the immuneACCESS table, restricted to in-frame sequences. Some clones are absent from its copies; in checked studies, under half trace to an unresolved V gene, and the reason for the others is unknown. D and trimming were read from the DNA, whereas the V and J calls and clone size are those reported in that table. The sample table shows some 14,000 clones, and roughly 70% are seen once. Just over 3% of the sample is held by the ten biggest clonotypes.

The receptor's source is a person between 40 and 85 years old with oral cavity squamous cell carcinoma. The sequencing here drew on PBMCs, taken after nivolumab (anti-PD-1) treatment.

The CDR3: CASRGTSGAEETQYF. The DNA is as follows: TGTGCCAGCCGGGGGACTAGCGGGGCAGAAGAGACCCAGTACTTC. Recombination connected TRBV6-1 to TRBJ2-5; TRBD2 agrees with 13 junctional bases. There are 15 amino acids in the CDR3, from cysteine to phenylalanine inclusive. Just the 45-base CDR3 DNA is kept, in frame starting at base 1. V is cut back by 8 bases and J by 3 bases, with 6 bases in the junction unmatched. The germline V gene provides CDR1 MNHNS and CDR2 SASEGT.